This T cell receptor beta chain appears in the sequencing data of a study of blood T cells in healthy people across ages. Whole-study results and caveats: Changes in expanded clonotypes were possibly confounded, as the CMV status of donors was unknown.

The germline gives CDR1 SGHVS, CDR2 FQNEAQ. With 3 bases removed from V and 5 bases from J, the gap between germline ends came to 14 bases. The CDR3 consists of 14 residues. This clonotype was counted only a few times. Its antigen is as yet unknown. Next came a second PCR, run for roughly 6 to 11 cycles, which used a sample-barcoded 5' primer along with a J-beta primer mix. TCRdb reprocessed the 5' RACE reads via MiXCR and lists one record per CDR3 protein. The data contain hundreds of thousands of distinct CDR3 sequences, around a quarter of them singletons. This same sample was also taken into another study, of T cells of mothers and their children. That paper notes: Within related and unrelated pairs, thymic selection shapes TCR recombination output in a similar way.

The V call is TRBV7-8, the J call TRBJ2-7; D tentatively reads TRBD1 or TRBD2 (5 bases each). Sequences were obtained from blood. The receptor comes from a boy aged 5-17 years in good health. The CDR3 DNA reads TGTGCCAGCAGCTTGGGGGACGGCCCCCACGAGCAGTACTTC. Translation: CASSLGDGPHEQYF.